Following are 30 T cell receptor beta chains from one sample sequenced in a study of metastatic and nonmetastatic thyroid tumors. Patients were all untreated before their thyroid surgery. TCRdb re-analyzed the PCR reads through MiXCR. The sample lists around 26,000 clones; roughly 20% were seen once. Sequencing was carried out using adjacent normal tissue. The receptors shown here come from a female donor with papillary thyroid cancer or a benign thyroid nodule (not recorded which). Some clones in this sample may be carry-over from other donors' samples.

A word on this clone: The junction departs from the called germline gene at one end, perhaps through a read error. V is TRBV28 and J is TRBJ2-5; the match to TRBD1 covers 7 bases. Germline CDR1 MDHEN, CDR2 SYDVKM. There are 15 residues in the CDR3. In nucleotides, the CDR3 is TGTGCCAGCGGGAAAAACAGGGGACACCAAGAGATCCAGTACTTC. Its protein product is CASGKNRGHQEIQYF.

Only a few counts were recorded for this clone. The genes are TRBV7-8 and TRBJ2-7; no clear D. This CDR3 is built from 16 residues. Germline assignment: CDR1 SGHVS and CDR2 FQNEAQ. V was shortened by 3 bases and J by 2 bases, with 17 bases between the two germline ends. DNA of the CDR3: TGTGCCAGCAGCTTTGGATCGAAAGGCTCCCCCTACGAGCAGTACTTC. Encoded protein: CASSFGSKGSPYEQYF.

By share of the sample, this clone is medium-sized. The sample holds other DNA sequences that translate to the same CDR3. This chain uses TRBV12-3 or TRBV12-4 with TRBJ1-1; D is undetermined. V lost 3 bases and J 0 bases, leaving 8 bases between the germline ends. This CDR3 contains 14 residues. In DNA, the CDR3 is TGTGCCAGCAGTTTGGGCAGAGTGAACACTGAAGCTTTCTTT. This sequence encodes CASSLGRVNTEAFF.

At least ten counts were recorded for this clone. The chain has TRBV9 and TRBJ2-7, with 15 bases lining up with TRBD2. CDR1 and CDR2 (germline): SGDLS, YYNGEE. The CDR3 length is 16 residues. V dropped 3 bases and J dropped 6; count of bases not matched to a gene: 7. CDR3 sequence: CASSGTSGRAKFEQYF. CDR3 bases: TGTGCCAGCAGCGGGACTAGCGGGAGGGCCAAGTTCGAGCAGTACTTC.

This rearrangement joins TRBV7-2 to TRBJ2-7; D not resolved. V lost 5 bases and J lost 3, with 8 bases in between. The length of the CDR3 is 12 residues. CDR1 and CDR2 from the germline V gene are SGHTA and FQGNSA. The CDR3 DNA reads TGTGCCAGCAGCCACAACAGCTACGAGCAGTACTTC. Translated, it gives CASSHNSYEQYF.

Ten or more counts support this clone. The rearrangement links TRBV29-1 to TRBJ2-3; TRBD1 or TRBD2 may be the D gene (5 bases each). Germline CDR1 SQVTM, CDR2 ANQGSEA. The CDR3 has 12 residues. Trimming stripped 3 bases from V and 3 bases from J, with 7 bases between. The CDR3, as DNA: TGCAGCGTTGACGAGGGGACAGATACGCAGTATTTT. Translation gives CSVDEGTDTQYF.

This clone was observed at least ten times. The V gene is TRBV3-1, the J gene TRBJ2-7; no definite D call. V lost 3 bases to trimming and J lost 0 bases, with 3 bases between them. The CDR3 has 12 amino acids. Germline CDR1 LGHDT, CDR2 YNNKEL (reference sequence). The CDR3 protein is CASSHSSYEQYF. CDR3 coding DNA: TGTGCCAGCAGCCACAGCTCCTACGAGCAGTACTTC.

This clone was recorded many times. The CDR3 is CASSARDRVSPLHF. As DNA, the CDR3 is TGTGCCAGCAGCGCACGGGACAGGGTTTCACCCCTCCACTTT. The chain combines TRBV11-3 with TRBJ1-6; 9 bases fit TRBD1. J lost 9 bases, V lost 5 bases, and 5 bases had no gene match. Germline CDR1 reads SGHNT; CDR2 reads YENEEA. CDR3 length: 14 amino acids.

This clone occurred once. This could be a read error, since a much larger clone is one nucleotide away. The genes are TRBV9 and TRBJ2-4; tentative D call: TRBD1 (5 bases). The V gene lost 2 bases and the J gene lost 10 bases, with 16 bases spanning the gap. CDR1 and CDR2 from the germline V gene are SGDLS and YYNGEE. The CDR3 consists of 14 residues. CDR3: CASSVLPLGRIQYF. The CDR3 bases are TGTGCCAGCAGCGTCTTACCACTGGGGCGGATTCAGTACTTC.

In this sample, this clone turned up many times. Compared with germline, one end of the junction differs, possibly owing to a read error. The genes are TRBV10-1 and TRBJ2-1; the D is unclear. CDR1 WNHNN and CDR2 SYGVQD come from the germline V gene (reference sequence). The CDR3 runs 15 residues. CDR3 in DNA: TGCGCCAGCAGTGATCCGTTCTTCTCCGACAATGAGCAGTTCTTC. Its protein is CASSDPFFSDNEQFF.

This clone was counted ten times or more. The V and J genes are TRBV3-1 and TRBJ2-7; D is unclear. The V end lost 3 bases, the J end lost 3 bases, and 6 bases lay between the germline ends. This CDR3 region has 12 residues. CDR1 and CDR2 (germline): LGHDT, YNNKEL (reference sequence). The CDR3 loop is CASSQRSYEQYF. In DNA, the CDR3 is TGTGCCAGCAGCCAGAGGAGCTACGAGCAGTACTTC.

This clone was detected ten times or more. This chain connects TRBV2 to TRBJ1-2, with 7 positions matching TRBD1. Germline CDR1 is SNHLY and CDR2 is FYNNEI. Germline trimming cut 6 bases from V and 6 bases from J; bases unmatched to any gene: 13. The CDR3 is 15 residues long. This CDR3 is CASRIYQGDRHGYTF. CDR3 in DNA: TGTGCCAGCAGGATCTATCAGGGGGACAGACATGGCTACACCTTC.

In its sample, this clone was seen a few times. The V gene is TRBV6-1, the J gene TRBJ1-6, with D possibly being TRBD1 (6 bases). The germline CDR1 and CDR2 sequences are MNHNS and SASEGT. The CDR3 consists of 15 residues. V dropped 0 bases and J dropped 14 bases, with 17 bases sitting between them. The DNA of the CDR3 is TGTGCCAGCAGTGAAGCGGGGGGGGCGCAGCTCTCCCTCCACTTT. Protein sequence: CASSEAGGAQLSLHF.

On this clone: This is likely a read error, given that the CDR3 carries no conserved phenylalanine or tryptophan at its end. This chain uses TRBV6-1 with TRBJ2-7; D may correspond to TRBD1 or TRBD2 (6 bases each). The V and J ends lost 2 bases and 6 bases respectively, with 14 bases between them. The CDR3 length is 14 residues. Germline values: CDR1 MNHNS, CDR2 SASEGT. Here the CDR3 DNA reads TGTGCCAGCAGTGAATGGGGGGCGCGTCTCGAGCAGTACCTC. Translation: CASSEWGARLEQYL.

This clone was detected many times. The V call is TRBV20-1, the J call TRBJ2-1; TRBD2 matches 7 bases. The CDR3 spans 11 residues. V dropped 4 bases and J dropped 6; count of bases not matched to a gene: 0. Per the germline V gene, CDR1 is DFQATT and CDR2 is SNEGSKA (reference sequence). CDR3 nucleotides: TGCAGTGCTACTAGCGGCAATGAGCAGTTCTTC. Its protein product is CSATSGNEQFF.

This clone was counted only a few times. The V gene is TRBV2, the J gene TRBJ2-7, with TRBD2 identical over 8 bases. The CDR3 covers 14 residues. Germline V gene lookup returns CDR1 SNHLY and CDR2 FYNNEI. Trimming took 10 bases from V and 6 from J; bases not matched to a gene: 14. The CDR3 sequence is CATKRAGLASEQYF. CDR3 sequence (DNA): TGTGCCACTAAAAGAGCAGGACTAGCAAGCGAGCAGTACTTC.

This clone was picked up many times. The chain employs TRBV5-6 and TRBJ1-3; D gene unclear. The CDR3 length is 14 residues. Trimming removed 4 bases at V and 2 bases at J, with 10 bases between. Germline loops: CDR1 SGHDT, CDR2 YYEEEE. The CDR3 coding sequence is TGTGCCAGCAGCCGGGAGAGGGCTGGAAACACCATATATTTT. Translated: CASSRERAGNTIYF. Full variable domain (missing parts from reference TRBV5-6 and TRBJ1-3): DAGVTQSPTHLIKTRGQQVTLRCSPKSGHDTVSWYQQALGQGPQFIFQYYEEEERQRGNFPDRFSGHQFPNYSSELNVNALLLGDSALYLCASSRERAGNTIYFGEGSWLTVV.

V and J are TRBV2 and TRBJ2-1, with unresolved D. The germline CDR1 and CDR2 sequences are SNHLY and FYNNEI. V was pared by 3 bases and J by 7 bases, with 10 bases between. The CDR3 sequence is 13 residues long. The CDR3: CASSDIACNEQFF. The DNA for the CDR3 is TGTGCCAGCAGTGATATAGCTTGTAATGAGCAGTTCTTC.

The rearrangement joins TRBV20-1 to TRBJ1-1, with D uncertain. The V and J ends lost 8 bases and 2 bases respectively, with 21 bases between them. CDR1 is DFQATT, CDR2 SNEGSKA, per germline (reference sequence). The CDR3 contains 15 residues. CDR3 amino acids: CSSAHPGVINTEAFF. CDR3 coding DNA: TGCAGTTCCGCCCACCCAGGCGTGATTAACACTGAAGCTTTCTTT.

About this clone: A junction end diverges from the germline sequence, so it may reflect a read error. The rearrangement joins TRBV11-2 to TRBJ2-1, with TRBD2 matching over 8 bases. From germline, CDR1 is SGHAT and CDR2 FQNNGV. CDR3 length equals 15 residues. CDR3: CASSLDLAGYNEQSF. DNA for the CDR3: TGTGCCAGCAGCTTAGACCTAGCGGGTTACAATGAGCAGTCCTTC.

The rearrangement links TRBV19 to TRBJ1-3; D ambiguous. Germline lookup yields CDR1 LNHDA and CDR2 SQIVND (reference sequence). V dropped 7 bases and J dropped 2 bases, with 12 bases sitting between them. The CDR3 loop spans 14 amino acids. The CDR3 loop is CASTSLVTGNTIYF. The CDR3 DNA is TGTGCCAGTACGAGCCTGGTAACTGGAAACACCATATATTTT.

The sample holds one count of this clone. The gene calls are TRBV28 and TRBJ2-7; 9 positions match TRBD2. J lost 2 bases, V lost 8 bases, and 10 bases had no gene match. Germline V gene lookup returns CDR1 MDHEN and CDR2 SYDVKM. This CDR3 is built from 15 residues. The CDR3 region has the DNA TGTGCCAGCCTTTCCGCTAGCGGGGCTACCTACGAGCAGTACTTC. Translating gives CASLSASGATYEQYF.

This clone has a handful of counts. The chain recombines TRBV27 with TRBJ2-1, with D unclear. The V gene's germline CDR1 is MNHEY and CDR2 SMNVEV (reference sequence). Trimming cost V 2 bases and J 5 bases, with 7 bases left between them. This CDR3 contains 13 residues. The CDR3 here is CASSLGEHNEQFF. The CDR3 DNA sequence: TGTGCCAGCAGTTTAGGAGAACACAATGAGCAGTTCTTC.

This clone came up many times. An end of the junction does not agree with germline; a read error may underlie this. The CDR3 loop reads CASSRSPQETRYF. The CDR3 DNA follows: TGCGCCAGCAGTAGGTCCCCCCAAGAGACCCGGTACTTC. This sequence joins TRBV10-2 and TRBJ2-5; D is undetermined. In germline, CDR1 is WSHSY, CDR2 SAAADI. This CDR3 region has 13 residues.

This clone appeared many times. The chain couples TRBV10-3 to TRBJ1-3; D is unresolved. The CDR3 spans 13 residues. V lost 3 bases and J lost 0, with 3 bases in between. Germline V gene sequence: CDR1 ENHRY, CDR2 SYGVKD. CDR3 in amino acids: CAISEHSGNTIYF. The CDR3 region has the DNA TGTGCCATCAGTGAACACTCTGGAAACACCATATATTTT.

The chain links TRBV24-1 to TRBJ1-5; D ambiguous. Germline CDR1 KGHDR, CDR2 SFDVKD. V lost 4 bases and J 5 bases, leaving 11 bases between the germline ends. The CDR3 loop spans 14 amino acids. CDR3 nucleotides: TGTGCCACCAGTGAGTCTACAGTTGATCAGCCCCAGCATTTT. Amino acids: CATSESTVDQPQHF.

The chain uses TRBV28 and TRBJ1-2, with TRBD1 matching over 8 bases. The CDR3 loop spans 14 amino acids. The germline gives CDR1 MDHEN, CDR2 SYDVKM. The V segment lost 2 bases and the J segment 7 bases; nucleotides outside the gene matches: 6. CDR3 bases: TGTGCCAGCAGTTTAACCGACAGGGGTGGTGGCTACACCTTC. It yields the protein CASSLTDRGGGYTF.

The CDR3 is CATSRPEGQLYEQYF. CDR3 DNA sequence: TGCGCCACCAGTCGCCCCGAGGGACAGCTATACGAGCAGTACTTC. The V call is TRBV5-1, the J call TRBJ2-7, with 7 bases lining up with TRBD1. The CDR3 has 15 amino acids. Per the germline V gene, CDR1 is SGHRS and CDR2 is YFSETQ. V shed 9 bases and J 4 bases; nucleotides not matched to a gene: 16.

By frequency in the sample, this clone is medium-sized. The chain combines TRBV10-3 with TRBJ2-7, with 12 bases that match TRBD1. CDR1 is ENHRY, CDR2 SYGVKD, per germline. J gave up 5 bases and V 6 bases, and 11 bases lay outside the gene matches. The CDR3 spans 16 residues. The CDR3 reads CAISGGQGALAHEQYF. In DNA, the CDR3 is TGTGCCATCAGCGGGGGACAGGGGGCCCTAGCACACGAGCAGTACTTC.

This clone rates as medium-sized. This chain links TRBV20-1 with TRBJ1-6; no reliable D call. The CDR3 extends over 15 amino acids. V gave up 4 bases and J gave up 7 bases, with 17 bases separating them. Germline V gene data show CDR1 as DFQATT and CDR2 as SNEGSKA (reference sequence). The CDR3 reads CSAKPGRTPNSPLHF. The CDR3 DNA reads TGCAGTGCTAAGCCCGGGAGGACCCCCAATTCACCCCTCCACTTT.